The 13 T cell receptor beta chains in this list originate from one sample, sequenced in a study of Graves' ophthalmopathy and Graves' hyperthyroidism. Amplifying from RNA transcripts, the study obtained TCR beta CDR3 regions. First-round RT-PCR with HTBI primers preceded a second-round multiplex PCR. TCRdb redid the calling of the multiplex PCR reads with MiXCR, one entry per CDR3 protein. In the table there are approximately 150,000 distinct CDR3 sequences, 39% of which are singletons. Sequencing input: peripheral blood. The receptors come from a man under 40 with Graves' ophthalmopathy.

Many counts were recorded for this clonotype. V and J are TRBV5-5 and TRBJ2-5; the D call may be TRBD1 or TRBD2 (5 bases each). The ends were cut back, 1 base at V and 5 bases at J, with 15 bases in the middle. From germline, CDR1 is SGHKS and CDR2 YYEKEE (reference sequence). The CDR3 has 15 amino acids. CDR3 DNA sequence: TGTGCCAGCAGCTTGACACCAAAATGGGGGGAGACCCAGTACTTC. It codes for CASSLTPKWGETQYF.

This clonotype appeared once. In nucleotides, the CDR3 is TGTGCCAGCGGGGGTCCGTACTATGGCTACACCTTC. This sequence encodes CASGGPYYGYTF. This rearrangement joins TRBV6-1 to TRBJ1-2; tentatively, D is TRBD1 (5 bases). V gave up 8 bases and J gave up 3 bases, with 10 bases separating them. Germline assignment: CDR1 MNHNS and CDR2 SASEGT. The CDR3 has 12 residues.

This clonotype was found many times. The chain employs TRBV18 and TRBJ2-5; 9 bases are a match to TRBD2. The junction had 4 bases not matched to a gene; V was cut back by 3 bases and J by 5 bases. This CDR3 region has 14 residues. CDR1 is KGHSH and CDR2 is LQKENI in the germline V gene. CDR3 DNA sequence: TGTGCCAGCTCACCGACAGGACTAGCGGAGACCCAGTACTTC. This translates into CASSPTGLAETQYF.

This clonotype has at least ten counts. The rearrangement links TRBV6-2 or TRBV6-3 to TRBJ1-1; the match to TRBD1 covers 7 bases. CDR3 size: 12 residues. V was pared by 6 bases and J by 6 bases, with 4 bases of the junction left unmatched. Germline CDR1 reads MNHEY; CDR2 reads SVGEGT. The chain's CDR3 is CASRSGTAEAFF. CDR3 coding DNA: TGTGCCAGCAGGTCCGGGACAGCTGAAGCTTTCTTT.

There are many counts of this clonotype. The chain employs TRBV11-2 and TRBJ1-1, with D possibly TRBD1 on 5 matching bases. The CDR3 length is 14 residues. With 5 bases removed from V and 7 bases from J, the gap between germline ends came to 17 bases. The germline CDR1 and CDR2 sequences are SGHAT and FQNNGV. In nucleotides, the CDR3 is TGTGCCAGCAGCCCCCCCGGGGACGGCATTGAAGCTTTCTTT. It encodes CASSPPGDGIEAFF.

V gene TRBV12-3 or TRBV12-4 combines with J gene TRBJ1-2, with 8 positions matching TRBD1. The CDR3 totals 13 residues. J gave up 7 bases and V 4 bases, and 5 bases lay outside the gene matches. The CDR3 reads CASSSQGVVGYTF. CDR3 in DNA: TGTGCCAGCAGTTCACAGGGGGTGGTTGGCTACACCTTC.

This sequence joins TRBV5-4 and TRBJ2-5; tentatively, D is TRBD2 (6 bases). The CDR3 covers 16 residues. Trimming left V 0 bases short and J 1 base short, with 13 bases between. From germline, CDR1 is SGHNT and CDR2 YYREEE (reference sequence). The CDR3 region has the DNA TGTGCCAGCAGCTTGGGTTCCGGACTAATCCAAGAGACCCAGTACTTC. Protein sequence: CASSLGSGLIQETQYF.

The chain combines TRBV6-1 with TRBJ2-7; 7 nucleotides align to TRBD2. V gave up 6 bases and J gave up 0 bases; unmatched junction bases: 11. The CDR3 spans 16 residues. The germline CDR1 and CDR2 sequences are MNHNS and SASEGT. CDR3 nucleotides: TGTGCCAGCAGGAAGGGTCTAGCGGCATACTCCTACGAGCAGTACTTC. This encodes CASRKGLAAYSYEQYF.

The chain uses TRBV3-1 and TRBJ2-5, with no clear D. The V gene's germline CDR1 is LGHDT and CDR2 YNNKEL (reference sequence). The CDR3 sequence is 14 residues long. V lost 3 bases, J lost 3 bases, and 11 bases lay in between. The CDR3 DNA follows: TGTGCCAGCAGCCACGACGGTGGGGAAGAGACCCAGTACTTC. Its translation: CASSHDGGEETQYF.

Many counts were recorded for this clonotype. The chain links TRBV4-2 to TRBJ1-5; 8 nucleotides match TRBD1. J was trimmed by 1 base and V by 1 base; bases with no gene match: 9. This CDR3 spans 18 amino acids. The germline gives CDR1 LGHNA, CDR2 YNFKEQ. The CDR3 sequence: CASSQAIGQGWSNQPQHF. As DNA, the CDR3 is TGTGCCAGCAGCCAAGCGATTGGACAGGGATGGAGCAATCAGCCCCAGCATTTT.

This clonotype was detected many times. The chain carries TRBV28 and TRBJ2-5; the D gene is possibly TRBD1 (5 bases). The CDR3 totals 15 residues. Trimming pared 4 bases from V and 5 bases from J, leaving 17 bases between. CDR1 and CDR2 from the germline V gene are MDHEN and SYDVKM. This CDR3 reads CASSSSIRTPETQYF. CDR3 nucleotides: TGTGCCAGCAGTTCATCCATCCGGACACCGGAGACCCAGTACTTC.

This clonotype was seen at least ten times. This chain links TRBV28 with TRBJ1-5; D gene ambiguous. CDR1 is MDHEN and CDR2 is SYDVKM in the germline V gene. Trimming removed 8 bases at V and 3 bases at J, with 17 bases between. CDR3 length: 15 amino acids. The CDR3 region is CASFGRGLYNQPQHF. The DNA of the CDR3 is TGTGCCAGCTTCGGGCGGGGATTATACAATCAGCCCCAGCATTTT. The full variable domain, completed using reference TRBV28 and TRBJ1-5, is DVKVTQSSRYLVKRTGEKVFLECVQDMDHENMFWYRQDPGLGLRLIYFSYDVKMKEKGDIPEGYSVSREKKERFSLILESASTNQTSMYLCASFGRGLYNQPQHFGDGTRLSIL.

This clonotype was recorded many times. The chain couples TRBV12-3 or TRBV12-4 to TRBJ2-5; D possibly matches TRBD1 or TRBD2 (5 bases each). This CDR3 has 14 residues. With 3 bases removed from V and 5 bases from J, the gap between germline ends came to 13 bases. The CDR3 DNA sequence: TGTGCCAGCAGTTTCACACCCTGGGGGGAGACCCAGTACTTC. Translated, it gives CASSFTPWGETQYF.